The 18 T cell receptor beta chains below were found in one sample sequenced in a study of identifying expanded T cells in peripheral blood (dated by TCRdb to the late 2010s). Library prep was done by the immunoSEQ multiplex PCR assay. This immuneACCESS table, as held by TCRdb, lists in-frame sequences with V and J called but not all clones. Of the missing ones, under half trace to an unresolved V gene in checked studies; the others have no known cause. This sample is represented by 75,000 to 90,000 clones; approximately 90% of them were singletons. The ten largest clones represent around 7% of the sample. The material sequenced was blood. Receptors were obtained from a person aged 18 to 75 in good health.

The genes are TRBV4-1 and TRBJ1-2; 9 bases match TRBD1. This CDR3 has 17 amino acids. The ends lost 5 bases at V and 6 bases at J; junction bases unmatched: 16. Germline lookup yields CDR1 MGHRA and CDR2 YSYEKL. CDR3 DNA: TGCGCCAGCAGCGCGGTGAAGAAAGGGGGACAGGGTAATGGCTACACCTTC. Protein: CASSAVKKGGQGNGYTF.

The chain is built from TRBV10-1 and TRBJ1-5; D not resolved. Trimming took off 4 bases at V and 5 bases at J, with 9 bases between the two ends. The CDR3 totals 13 residues. Per germline, CDR1 WNHNN and CDR2 SYGVQD (reference sequence). The CDR3: CASSGKGDQPQHF. The CDR3 coding sequence is TGCGCCAGCAGTGGCAAGGGAGATCAGCCCCAGCATTTT.

This clone was found a few times. The chain uses TRBV11-2 and TRBJ1-2, with D possibly matching TRBD1 (5 bases). CDR1 SGHAT and CDR2 FQNNGV come from the germline V gene. The CDR3 consists of 15 residues. The V end was cut by 3 bases, the J end by 0 bases, with 11 bases between. CDR3 sequence (DNA): TGTGCCAGCAGCTTTAAACTGGGGCCTAACTATGGCTACACCTTC. It yields the protein CASSFKLGPNYGYTF.

This clone was counted once. This chain uses TRBV13 with TRBJ2-1, with 7 positions matching TRBD1. J was trimmed by 0 bases and V by 5 bases; bases with no gene match: 4. The length of the CDR3 is 15 residues. CDR1 and CDR2 (germline): PRHDT, FYEKMQ (reference sequence). The CDR3 DNA reads as TGTGCCAGCAGCCCGACAGGGAGCTCCTACAATGAGCAGTTCTTC. Translation: CASSPTGSSYNEQFF.

The V call is TRBV4-1, the J call TRBJ1-3; the D gene is possibly TRBD1 (6 bases). Germline CDR1 is MGHRA and CDR2 is YSYEKL. V was clipped by 3 bases and J by 4 bases, with 13 bases between them. CDR3 length equals 15 residues. The CDR3 sequence: CASSQEGGRGNTIYF. The CDR3, as DNA: TGCGCCAGCAGCCAGGAAGGGGGAAGGGGAAACACCATATATTTT.

Here the CDR3 reads CAWSLLGQGRMGTEAFF. The CDR3, as DNA: TGTGCCTGGAGCCTATTGGGCCAGGGGCGGATGGGCACTGAAGCTTTCTTT. V is TRBV30 and J is TRBJ1-1; tentatively, D is TRBD1 (6 bases). Trimming removed 3 bases from V and 4 bases from J, with 24 bases in between. CDR1 and CDR2 (germline): GTSNPN, SVGIG (reference sequence). The CDR3 consists of 17 residues.

The chain is built from TRBV13 and TRBJ1-1; 9 bases fit TRBD1. Germline values: CDR1 PRHDT, CDR2 FYEKMQ (reference sequence). This CDR3 has 16 amino acids. V dropped 0 bases and J dropped 3; count of bases not matched to a gene: 5. The CDR3 nucleotides are TGTGCCAGCAGCTTAGGGGGACAGGGAGGGGACACTGAAGCTTTCTTT. It translates to CASSLGGQGGDTEAFF.

This chain uses TRBV10-2 with TRBJ2-2; D remains ambiguous. Trimming stripped 8 bases from V and 7 bases from J, with 14 bases between. Germline assignment: CDR1 WSHSY and CDR2 SAAADI. The CDR3 is 13 residues long. The CDR3 reads CASRDGPNGELFF. In DNA form, the CDR3 reads TGCGCCAGCCGAGACGGACCGAACGGGGAGCTGTTTTTT.

DNA for the CDR3: TGCGCCAGCAGCTTCGGGACAGGGCCCACTGAAGCTTTCTTT. Encoded protein: CASSFGTGPTEAFF. V is TRBV5-1 and J is TRBJ1-1; TRBD1 matches at 9 bases. There are 14 residues in the CDR3. V was clipped by 2 bases and J by 4 bases; unmatched bases: 3. Germline values: CDR1 SGHRS, CDR2 YFSETQ. The whole variable domain, filled in from reference TRBV5-1 and TRBJ1-1, reads KAGVTQTPRYLIKTRGQQVTLSCSPISGHRSVSWYQQTPGQGLQFLFEYFSETQRNKGNFPGRFSGRQFSNSRSEMNVSTLELGDSALYLCASSFGTGPTEAFFGQGTRLTVV.

On this clone: Germline is not matched at one junction end, which may reflect a read error. V gene TRBV13 combines with J gene TRBJ1-2; D ambiguous. Looked up from germline, CDR1 is PRHDT and CDR2 is FYEKMQ (reference sequence). The length of the CDR3 is 9 residues. The CDR3 protein is CASSPLWSF. The DNA of the CDR3 is TGTGCCAGCAGTCCCCTCTGGTCCTTC.

The chain links TRBV7-2 to TRBJ2-3, with 10 bases aligning to TRBD1. Germline loops: CDR1 SGHTA, CDR2 FQGNSA. Germline trimming cut 5 bases from V and 6 bases from J; bases unmatched to any gene: 8. CDR3 length: 15 amino acids. The CDR3 nucleotides are TGTGCCAGCAGCGTAACCGGGACAGGGGCGGATACGCAGTATTTT. This sequence encodes CASSVTGTGADTQYF.

This chain links TRBV9 with TRBJ1-2; TRBD1 matches 12 bases. Germline values: CDR1 SGDLS, CDR2 YYNGEE. This CDR3 has 16 residues. The trim removed 0 bases at V and 4 bases at J, leaving 4 bases unmatched. The CDR3 DNA follows: TGTGCCAGCAGCGTAGATCCGGGACAGGGGGCCTATGGCTACACCTTC. It is translated as CASSVDPGQGAYGYTF.

CDR3 protein: CASSPMGQSYEQYF. CDR3 nucleotides: TGTGCCAGCAGCCCGATGGGGCAGAGCTACGAGCAGTACTTC. The chain has TRBV11-1 and TRBJ2-7; TRBD1 is a possible D gene (5 bases). Germline V lookup: CDR1 SGHAT, CDR2 FQDESV (reference sequence). The CDR3 consists of 14 residues. Trimming pared 5 bases from V and 3 bases from J, leaving 14 bases between.

V gene TRBV6-1 combines with J gene TRBJ1-2, with TRBD1 matching 9 bases. Germline V gene data show CDR1 as MNHNS and CDR2 as SASEGT. Unmatched junction bases numbered 12, after V lost 6 bases and J lost 7 bases. The CDR3 has 15 amino acids. The CDR3 coding sequence is TGTGCCAGCAGAGAAAGGGGCGGGACAGGGTCTGGCTACACCTTC. Translating gives CASRERGGTGSGYTF.

The chain couples TRBV5-1 to TRBJ1-1; D gene uncertain. V shed 4 bases and J shed 4 bases, with 17 bases lying between them. In germline, CDR1 is SGHRS, CDR2 YFSETQ. The CDR3 spans 15 residues. In DNA form, the CDR3 reads TGCGCCAGCAGCCTAGGGCGGAGGAGTGGCACTGAAGCTTTCTTT. Its translation is CASSLGRRSGTEAFF.

The rearrangement links TRBV5-8 to TRBJ1-2, with TRBD1 identical over 10 bases. With 3 bases clipped from V and 0 bases from J, the junction kept 2 bases outside the gene matches. The germline CDR1 and CDR2 sequences are SGHTS and YDEGEE. CDR3 length: 15 amino acids. The CDR3 DNA is TGTGCCAGCAGCTCCGGACAGGGGGCTAACTATGGCTACACCTTC. This gives the protein CASSSGQGANYGYTF.

V usage is TRBV7-7 and J usage is TRBJ1-3, with D uncertain. There are 14 residues in the CDR3. The germline V gene encodes CDR1 SSHAT and CDR2 FNYEAQ (reference sequence). The V end was cut by 5 bases, the J end by 1 base, with 9 bases between. In nucleotides, the CDR3 is TGTGCCAGCAGCCCTACAGTGTCTGGAAACACCATATATTTT. Protein product: CASSPTVSGNTIYF.

V usage is TRBV30 and J usage is TRBJ1-6; tentative D call: TRBD1 (6 bases). CDR1 and CDR2 from the germline V gene are GTSNPN and SVGIG (reference sequence). The CDR3 consists of 16 residues. V was clipped by 6 bases and J by 5 bases, with 20 bases between them. Here the CDR3 reads CACGGGKTYNNSPLHF. CDR3 DNA sequence: TGTGCCTGTGGAGGGGGGAAGACCTACAATAATTCACCCCTCCACTTT. Variable domain in full (rest from reference TRBV30 and TRBJ1-6): SQTIHQWPATLVQPVGSPLSLECTVEGTSNPNLYWYRQAAGRGLQLLFYSVGIGQISSEVPQNLSASRPQDRQFILSSKKLLLSDSGFYLCACGGGKTYNNSPLHFGNGTRLTVT.